This T cell receptor (beta chain) was recovered during a study of T cell repertoires in cytomegalovirus infection. Study-wide context: Public TCR beta signatures indicated both CMV infection and matching HLA type.

TCRdb passed the reads through MiXCR, listing each CDR3 protein once. The table records more than 140,000 distinct CDR3 sequences, about 6.1% of them present only once. Whole-study findings and limits: Clonotype analysis showed dominance of the ex vivo response by HLA-C-restricted CMV-specific TCR beta clonotypes. Identification of carriers of CMV plus the relevant HLA was achieved through cumulative public TCR beta family frequency.

In the case of this clonotype: The antigen is unknown.

Per the germline V gene, CDR1 is MDHEN and CDR2 is SYDVKM. The CDR3 is 14 residues long. Germline trimming cut 5 bases from V and 4 bases from J; bases unmatched to any gene: 6. This chain joins TRBV28 and TRBJ1-2; 8 bases match TRBD1. The sequence came from a human donor in good health (CMV status not recorded). Some clones in this sample may be carry-over from other donors' samples. The source material was PBMCs. CDR3 sequence reads: CASSGRQGFYGYTF. CDR3 nucleotides: TGTGCCAGCAGTGGACGACAGGGGTTCTATGGCTACACCTTC.